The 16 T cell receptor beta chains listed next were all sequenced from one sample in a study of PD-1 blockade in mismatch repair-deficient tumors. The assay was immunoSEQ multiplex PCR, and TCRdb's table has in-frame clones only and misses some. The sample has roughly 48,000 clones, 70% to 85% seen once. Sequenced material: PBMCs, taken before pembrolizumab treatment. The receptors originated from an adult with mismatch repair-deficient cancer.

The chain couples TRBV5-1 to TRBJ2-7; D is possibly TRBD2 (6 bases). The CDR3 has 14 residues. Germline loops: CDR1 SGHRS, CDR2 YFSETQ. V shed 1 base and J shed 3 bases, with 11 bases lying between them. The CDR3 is CASSLSGVVYEQYF. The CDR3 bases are TGCGCCAGCAGCTTGTCGGGAGTGGTCTACGAGCAGTACTTC.

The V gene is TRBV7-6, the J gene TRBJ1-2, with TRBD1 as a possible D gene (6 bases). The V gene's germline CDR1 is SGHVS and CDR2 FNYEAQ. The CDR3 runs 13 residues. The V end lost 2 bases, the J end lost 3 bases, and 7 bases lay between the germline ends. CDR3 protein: CASSLNRDYGYTF. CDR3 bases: TGTGCCAGCAGCTTAAACAGGGACTATGGCTACACCTTC.

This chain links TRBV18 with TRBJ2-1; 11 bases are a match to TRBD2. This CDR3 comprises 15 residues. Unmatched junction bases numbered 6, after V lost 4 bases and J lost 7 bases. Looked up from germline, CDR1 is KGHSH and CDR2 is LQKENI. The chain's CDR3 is CASSLLAGVRNEQFF. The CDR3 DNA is TGTGCCAGCTCACTACTAGCGGGAGTGAGGAATGAGCAGTTCTTC.

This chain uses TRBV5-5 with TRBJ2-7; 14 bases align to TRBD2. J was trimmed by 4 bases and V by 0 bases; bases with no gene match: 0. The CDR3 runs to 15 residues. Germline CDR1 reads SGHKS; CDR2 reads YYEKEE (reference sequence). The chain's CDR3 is CASSLGLAGGYEQYF. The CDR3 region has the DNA TGTGCCAGCAGCTTGGGACTAGCGGGAGGGTACGAGCAGTACTTC.

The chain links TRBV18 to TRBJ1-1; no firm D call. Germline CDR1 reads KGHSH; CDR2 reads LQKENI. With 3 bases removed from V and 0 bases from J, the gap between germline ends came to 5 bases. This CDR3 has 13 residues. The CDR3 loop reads CASSPGVNTEAFF. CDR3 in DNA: TGTGCCAGCTCACCCGGGGTGAACACTGAAGCTTTCTTT.

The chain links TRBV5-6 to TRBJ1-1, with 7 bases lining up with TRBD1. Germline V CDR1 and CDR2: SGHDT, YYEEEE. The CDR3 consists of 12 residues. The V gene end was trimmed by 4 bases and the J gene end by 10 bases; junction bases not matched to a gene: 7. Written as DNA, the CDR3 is TGTGCCAGCAGCCAAGACAGGGTAGGAGCTTTCTTT. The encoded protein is CASSQDRVGAFF.

The CDR3 sequence: CASSLDGLADQQQYF. The CDR3 DNA reads as TGTGCCAGCAGCCTAGATGGACTAGCGGATCAGCAGCAGTACTTC. The chain has TRBV5-4 and TRBJ2-7; 10 positions agree with TRBD2. V dropped 4 bases and J dropped 8; count of bases not matched to a gene: 12. From germline, CDR1 is SGHNT and CDR2 YYREEE (reference sequence). The CDR3 is 15 amino acids. The variable domain in full, completed from reference TRBV5-4 and TRBJ2-7, reads ETGVTQSPTHLIKTRGQQVTLRCSSQSGHNTVSWYQQALGQGPQFIFQYYREEENGRGNFPPRFSGLQFPNYSSELNVNALELDDSALYLCASSLDGLADQQQYFGPGTRLTVT.

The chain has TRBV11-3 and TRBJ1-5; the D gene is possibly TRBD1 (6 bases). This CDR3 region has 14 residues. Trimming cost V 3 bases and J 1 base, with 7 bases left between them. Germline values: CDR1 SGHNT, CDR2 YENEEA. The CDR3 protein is CASSLGASNQPQHF. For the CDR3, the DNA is TGTGCCAGCAGCTTGGGGGCGAGCAATCAGCCCCAGCATTTT.

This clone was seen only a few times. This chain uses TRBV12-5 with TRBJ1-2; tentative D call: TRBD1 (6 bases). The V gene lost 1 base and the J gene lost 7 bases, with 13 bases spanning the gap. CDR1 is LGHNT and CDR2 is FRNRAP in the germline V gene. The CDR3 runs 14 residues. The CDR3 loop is CASGLGGTSGGYTF. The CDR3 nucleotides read TGTGCTAGTGGTTTGGGAGGGACATCAGGTGGCTACACCTTC.

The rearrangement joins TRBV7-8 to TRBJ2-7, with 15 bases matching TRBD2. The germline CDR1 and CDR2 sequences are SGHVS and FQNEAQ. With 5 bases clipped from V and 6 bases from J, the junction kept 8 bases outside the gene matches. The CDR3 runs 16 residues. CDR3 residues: CASSPEPGLAGGEQYF. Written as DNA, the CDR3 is TGTGCCAGCAGCCCCGAGCCGGGACTAGCGGGAGGCGAGCAGTACTTC.

The CDR3 sequence is CSVEGQGSDTQYF. The CDR3 nucleotides are TGCAGCGTTGAGGGCCAGGGCTCAGATACGCAGTATTTT. The chain carries TRBV29-1 and TRBJ2-3; a weak D match, TRBD1 (5 bases). Germline V gene lookup returns CDR1 SQVTM and CDR2 ANQGSEA. The CDR3 is 13 amino acids. V lost 3 bases to trimming and J lost 4 bases, with 11 bases between them.

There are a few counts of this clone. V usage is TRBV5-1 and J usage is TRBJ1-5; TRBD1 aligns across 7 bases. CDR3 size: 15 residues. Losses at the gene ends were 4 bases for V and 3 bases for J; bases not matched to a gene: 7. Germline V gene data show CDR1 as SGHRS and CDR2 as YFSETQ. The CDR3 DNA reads TGCGCCAGCAGCCGTACAGGGGATGACAATCAGCCCCAGCATTTT. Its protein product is CASSRTGDDNQPQHF.

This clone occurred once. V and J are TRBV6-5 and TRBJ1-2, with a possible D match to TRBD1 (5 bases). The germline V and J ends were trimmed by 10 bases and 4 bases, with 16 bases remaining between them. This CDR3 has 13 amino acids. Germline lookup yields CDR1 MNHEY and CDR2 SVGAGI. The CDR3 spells CATKTVAFYGYTF. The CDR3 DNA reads TGTGCCACAAAGACAGTAGCCTTCTATGGCTACACCTTC.

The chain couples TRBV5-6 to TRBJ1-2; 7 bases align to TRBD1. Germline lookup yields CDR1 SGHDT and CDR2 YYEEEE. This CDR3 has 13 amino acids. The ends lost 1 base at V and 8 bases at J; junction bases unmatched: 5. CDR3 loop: CASSLKGAGGYTF. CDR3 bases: TGTGCCAGCAGCTTGAAGGGGGCAGGAGGCTACACCTTC.

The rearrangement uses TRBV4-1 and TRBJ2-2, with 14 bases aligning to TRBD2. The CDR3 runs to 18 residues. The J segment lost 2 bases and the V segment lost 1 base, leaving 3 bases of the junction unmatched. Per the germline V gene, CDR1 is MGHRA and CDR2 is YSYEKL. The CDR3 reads CASSQAGTSGRNTGELFF. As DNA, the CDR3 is TGCGCCAGCAGCCAAGCCGGGACTAGCGGGAGAAACACCGGGGAGCTGTTTTTT.

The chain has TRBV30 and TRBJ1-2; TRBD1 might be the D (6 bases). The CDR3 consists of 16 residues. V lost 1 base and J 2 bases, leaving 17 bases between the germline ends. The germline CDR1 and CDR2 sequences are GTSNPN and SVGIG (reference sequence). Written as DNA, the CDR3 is TGTGCCTGGAGTGGGGACTACAGGGCCCGAAACTATGGCTACACCTTC. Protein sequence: CAWSGDYRARNYGYTF.